The 20 T cell receptor beta chains reported below all come from one sample, sequenced in a study of persistence of HIV-infected CD4 T cells. Cells were stimulated with overlapping HIV-1 Gag 15-mer peptides. CD40L-negative CD69-negative CD45RO-high memory CD4+ T cells were sorted as populations depleted of antigen-responding cells. These receptors' targets are unknown. The immunoSEQ assay was version 4, run in survey mode. Assay: immunoSEQ multiplex PCR; the TCRdb copy retains only in-frame clones and omits some. The repertoire holds approximately 34,000 clones, with 75% to 85% as singletons. Sequences were derived from CD4+ T cells sorted from PBMCs after approximately 19-hour stimulation, sampled from a patient who received antiretroviral therapy. Receptors were obtained from an adult woman with HIV who was CMV-seropositive.

The gene calls are TRBV12-5 and TRBJ1-6; TRBD1 agrees at 7 bases. Germline CDR1 is LGHNT and CDR2 is FRNRAP. Trimming at V came to 4 bases and at J to 7 bases, leaving 4 bases not matched to a gene. This CDR3 spans 14 amino acids. The CDR3 sequence: CASGSGGENSPLHF. The CDR3, as DNA: TGTGCTAGTGGTTCAGGGGGAGAGAATTCACCCCTCCACTTT.

The rearrangement joins TRBV27 to TRBJ2-7, with 9 bases identical to TRBD1. Germline values: CDR1 MNHEY, CDR2 SMNVEV (reference sequence). CDR3 length: 13 residues. V was clipped by 5 bases and J by 5 bases; unmatched bases: 4. The CDR3 sequence is CASSRRTGDEQYF. DNA of the CDR3: TGTGCCAGCAGTCGTAGGACAGGGGACGAGCAGTACTTC.

The V gene is TRBV3-1 (or the pseudogene TRBV3-2), the J gene TRBJ1-5; 9 bases fit TRBD1. With 5 bases clipped from V and 5 bases from J, the junction kept 7 bases outside the gene matches. Germline CDR1 reads LGHDT; CDR2 reads YNNKEL (reference sequence). CDR3 length equals 15 residues. CDR3 region: CASSKGQGGYQPQHF. CDR3 DNA sequence: TGTGCCAGCAGCAAGGGACAGGGAGGGTATCAGCCCCAGCATTTT.

This chain uses TRBV7-2 with TRBJ2-1, with TRBD1 identical over 12 bases. Looked up from germline, CDR1 is SGHTA and CDR2 is FQGNSA. The CDR3 runs to 14 residues. J was trimmed by 7 bases and V by 5 bases; bases with no gene match: 3. CDR3 DNA sequence: TGTGCCAGCAGCCGGGACAGGGGGCGGAATGAGCAGTTCTTC. Its translation is CASSRDRGRNEQFF.

In this sample, this clone turned up a few times. The gene calls are TRBV15 and TRBJ2-7; D unresolved. CDR1 and CDR2 from the germline V gene are LNHNV and YYDKDF (reference sequence). This CDR3 is built from 13 residues. Trimming cost V 1 base and J 3 bases, with 7 bases left between them. The CDR3 bases are TGTGCCACCAGCAGAGGTGACGGCTACGAGCAGTACTTC. It specifies CATSRGDGYEQYF.

The chain combines TRBV6-1 with TRBJ2-7, with TRBD1 matching over 7 bases. The CDR3 has 18 amino acids. V was clipped by 7 bases and J by 3 bases; unmatched bases: 21. Germline loops: CDR1 MNHNS, CDR2 SASEGT. CDR3 bases: TGTGCCAGCAATAAAGCCGGGACAGCGAAACAAACCCTCTACGAGCAGTACTTC. This codes for CASNKAGTAKQTLYEQYF.

The chain links TRBV30 to TRBJ1-1; 12 positions match TRBD1. Germline trimming cut 7 bases from V and 3 bases from J; bases unmatched to any gene: 12. In germline, CDR1 is GTSNPN, CDR2 SVGIG (reference sequence). This CDR3 is 16 amino acids long. CDR3 bases: TGTGCCTCGCCGCGGGACAGGGGGCGACTCGACACTGAAGCTTTCTTT. Protein sequence: CASPRDRGRLDTEAFF.

J is TRBJ2-1 and V is TRBV29-1; D tentatively fits TRBD1 or TRBD2 (6 bases each). This CDR3 is 13 amino acids long. Trimming pared 7 bases from V and 7 bases from J, leaving 17 bases between. The V gene's germline CDR1 is SQVTM and CDR2 ANQGSEA. CDR3 protein: CSADRTTGNEQFF. Here the CDR3 DNA reads TGCAGCGCCGACAGGACTACAGGGAATGAGCAGTTCTTC.

Here the CDR3 DNA reads TGTGCCAGCAGTCCAACAGCGCAAGAGACCCAGTACTTC. Encoded protein: CASSPTAQETQYF. The chain recombines TRBV12-3 or TRBV12-4 with TRBJ2-5; no clear D. V lost 5 bases to trimming and J lost 2 bases, with 9 bases between them. The CDR3 runs to 13 residues.

This chain uses TRBV9 with TRBJ2-7, with D possibly being TRBD1 or TRBD2 (6 bases each). The CDR3 consists of 14 residues. Germline V gene data show CDR1 as SGDLS and CDR2 as YYNGEE. The ends were cut back, 0 bases at V and 7 bases at J, with 14 bases in the middle. In DNA, the CDR3 is TGTGCCAGCAGCGTAGAGGGGGGCCGGGATGAGCAGTACTTC. The encoded protein is CASSVEGGRDEQYF.

This sequence joins TRBV7-3 and TRBJ2-1; D is unclear. Germline lookup yields CDR1 SGHTA and CDR2 FQGTGA. The length of the CDR3 is 13 residues. V was trimmed by 1 base and J by 9 bases, leaving 10 bases between them. Here the CDR3 DNA reads TGTGCCAGCAGCTTAAGTACGTTTTCTGAGCAGTTCTTC. Its translation: CASSLSTFSEQFF.

This chain joins TRBV3-1 (or the pseudogene TRBV3-2) and TRBJ1-2, with 7 bases matching TRBD1. CDR1 and CDR2 (germline): LGHDT, YNNKEL (reference sequence). The CDR3 runs to 15 residues. J gave up 6 bases and V 4 bases, and 11 bases lay outside the gene matches. The CDR3 coding sequence is TGTGCCAGCAGCCCCACGTCGACAGGGCAGAATGGCTACACCTTC. It is translated as CASSPTSTGQNGYTF.

This clone was seen once. The rearrangement joins TRBV6-1 to TRBJ2-7; TRBD1 matches 8 bases. V dropped 3 bases and J dropped 2; count of bases not matched to a gene: 6. The CDR3 covers 15 residues. From germline, CDR1 is MNHNS and CDR2 SASEGT. The chain's CDR3 is CASSEAQGGPYEQYF. The CDR3 DNA follows: TGTGCCAGCAGTGAGGCACAGGGGGGTCCCTACGAGCAGTACTTC.

The chain couples TRBV4-1 to TRBJ1-3; no clear D gene. The CDR3 spans 12 residues. Germline V gene lookup returns CDR1 MGHRA and CDR2 YSYEKL. V was cut by 0 bases and J by 5 bases, with 2 bases left in between. CDR3 bases: TGCGCCAGCAGCCAAGAACGAAACACCATATATTTT. It translates to CASSQERNTIYF.

Of note for this clone: The junction shows a germline mismatch at one end, possibly a read error. The chain joins TRBV5-1 to TRBJ1-1; D not certain. Germline CDR1 is SGHRS and CDR2 is YFSETQ. This CDR3 has 16 residues. This chain's CDR3 is CASSLRAGSLKTEAFF. The CDR3 nucleotides read TGCGCCAGCAGCCTGCGAGCAGGTTCTTTGAAGACTGAAGCTTTCTTT.

The chain is built from TRBV19 and TRBJ2-5; TRBD2 matches 10 bases. The CDR3 runs to 16 residues. Trimming took 8 bases from V and 3 from J; bases not matched to a gene: 12. The V gene's germline CDR1 is LNHDA and CDR2 SQIVND (reference sequence). CDR3: CASRASGSGGKETQYF. The CDR3 nucleotides are TGTGCCAGTCGGGCTAGCGGGAGTGGTGGAAAAGAGACCCAGTACTTC. Drawing the rest from reference TRBV19 and TRBJ2-5, the complete variable domain is DGGITQSPKYLFRKEGQNVTLSCEQNLNHDAMYWYRQDPGQGLRLIYYSQIVNDFQKGDIAEGYSVSREKKESFPLTVTSAQKNPTAFYLCASRASGSGGKETQYFGPGTRLLVL.

The chain employs TRBV29-1 and TRBJ2-5, with a weak D call TRBD1 (6 bases). This CDR3 has 13 residues. CDR1 is SQVTM, CDR2 ANQGSEA, per germline. V gave up 3 bases and J gave up 5 bases, with 13 bases separating them. CDR3 DNA: TGCAGCGTTGATAGGGCAGGGGTGGAGACCCAGTACTTC. Translated: CSVDRAGVETQYF. Filled out from reference TRBV29-1 and TRBJ2-5, the complete variable domain reads SAVISQKPSRDICQRGTSLTIQCQVDSQVTMMFWYRQQPGQSLTLIATANQGSEATYESGFVIDKFPISRPNLTFSTLTVSNMSPEDSSIYLCSVDRAGVETQYFGPGTRLLVL.

CDR3 amino acids: CASSQGRQGLGGYTF. The CDR3 nucleotides are TGTGCCAGCAGCCAAGGACGACAGGGACTTGGTGGCTACACCTTC. V and J are TRBV3-1 (or the pseudogene TRBV3-2) and TRBJ1-2, with 7 bases that match TRBD1. The ends lost 1 base at V and 7 bases at J; junction bases unmatched: 9. The CDR3 consists of 15 residues. Germline loops: CDR1 LGHDT, CDR2 YNNKEL (reference sequence).

V is TRBV3-1 (or the pseudogene TRBV3-2) and J is TRBJ2-3; D not resolved. V lost 2 bases to trimming and J lost 2 bases, with 14 bases between them. The CDR3 has 16 residues. In germline, CDR1 is LGHDT, CDR2 YNNKEL (reference sequence). The CDR3 is CASSQPLGKYTDTQYF. For the CDR3, the DNA is TGTGCCAGCAGCCAACCGTTGGGGAAATACACAGATACGCAGTATTTT.

V usage is TRBV3-1 (or the pseudogene TRBV3-2) and J usage is TRBJ2-1; 8 bases map to TRBD2. Trimming removed 4 bases from V and 4 bases from J; junction bases left unmatched: 9. CDR1 and CDR2 (germline): LGHDT, YNNKEL (reference sequence). The CDR3 spans 16 residues. For the CDR3, the DNA is TGTGCCAGCAGCCCAGGAGGAGCGGGGGCTTACAATGAGCAGTTCTTC. Amino acid sequence: CASSPGGAGAYNEQFF.